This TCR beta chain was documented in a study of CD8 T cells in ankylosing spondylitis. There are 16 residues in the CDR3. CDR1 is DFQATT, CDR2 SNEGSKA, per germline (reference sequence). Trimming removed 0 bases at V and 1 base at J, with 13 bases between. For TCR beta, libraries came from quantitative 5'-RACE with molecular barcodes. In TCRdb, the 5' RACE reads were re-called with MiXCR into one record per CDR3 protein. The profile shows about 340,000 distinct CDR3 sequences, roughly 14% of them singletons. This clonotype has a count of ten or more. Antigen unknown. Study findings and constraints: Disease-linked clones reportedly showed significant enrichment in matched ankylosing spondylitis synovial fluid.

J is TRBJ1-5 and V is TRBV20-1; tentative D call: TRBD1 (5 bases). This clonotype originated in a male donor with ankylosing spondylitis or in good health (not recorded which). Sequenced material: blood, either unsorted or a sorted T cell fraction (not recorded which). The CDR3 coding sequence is TGCAGTGCTAGAGAGACACCGGGACTGAGCAATCAGCCCCAGCATTTT. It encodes CSARETPGLSNQPQHF.